The source of this T cell receptor beta chain is a study of T cells in Graves' hyperthyroidism and ophthalmopathy. Study-level background: Peripheral blood specimens were obtained at initial diagnosis, prior to any treatment. Points from the study as a whole: Blood also contained most expanded thyroid clonotypes above 0.001.

Amplified TCR beta CDR3 regions derived from RNA transcripts. The HTBI set primed first-round TCR CDR3 RT-PCR. TCRdb independently ran MiXCR on the multiplex PCR reads; one entry per CDR3 protein. The sample lists 500,000 to 600,000 distinct CDR3 sequences, nearly 20% occurring once. As concerns this clonotype: Its antigen is not known. A much larger clone lies a single base off, so this may be a read error.

CDR1 is LNHNV, CDR2 YYDKDF, per germline (reference sequence). V was clipped by 7 bases and J by 9 bases, with 24 bases between them. The CDR3 loop spans 15 amino acids. The source of this sequence is a man aged 35-49 years with Graves' ophthalmopathy. The sequencing sample was made of blood. This rearrangement joins TRBV15 to TRBJ1-1; D uncertain. For the CDR3, the DNA is TGTGCCACCACCGGAGCGAGGAGTCTTCCCATGAAAGCTTTCTTT. Translation: CATTGARSLPMKAFF.